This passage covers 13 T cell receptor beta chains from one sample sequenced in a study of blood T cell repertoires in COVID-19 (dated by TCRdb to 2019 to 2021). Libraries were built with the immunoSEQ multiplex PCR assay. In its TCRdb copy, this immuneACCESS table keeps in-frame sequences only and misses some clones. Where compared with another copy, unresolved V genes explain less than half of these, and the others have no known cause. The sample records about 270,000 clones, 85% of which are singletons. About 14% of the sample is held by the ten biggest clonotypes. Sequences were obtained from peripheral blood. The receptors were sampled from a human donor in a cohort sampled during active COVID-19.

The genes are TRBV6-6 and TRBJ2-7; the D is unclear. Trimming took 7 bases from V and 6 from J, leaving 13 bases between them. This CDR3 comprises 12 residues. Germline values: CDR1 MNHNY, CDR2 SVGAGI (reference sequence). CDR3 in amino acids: CASTSGLGEQYF. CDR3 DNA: TGTGCCAGCACCTCGGGTTTGGGCGAGCAGTACTTC.

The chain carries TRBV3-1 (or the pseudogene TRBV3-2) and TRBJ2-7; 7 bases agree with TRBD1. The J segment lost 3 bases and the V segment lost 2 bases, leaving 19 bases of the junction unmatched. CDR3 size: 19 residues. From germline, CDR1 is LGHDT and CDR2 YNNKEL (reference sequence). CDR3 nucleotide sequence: TGTGCCAGCAGCCAACTCTCGAGGGGGCCAGAAATGACCGGCTACGAGCAGTACTTC. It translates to CASSQLSRGPEMTGYEQYF.

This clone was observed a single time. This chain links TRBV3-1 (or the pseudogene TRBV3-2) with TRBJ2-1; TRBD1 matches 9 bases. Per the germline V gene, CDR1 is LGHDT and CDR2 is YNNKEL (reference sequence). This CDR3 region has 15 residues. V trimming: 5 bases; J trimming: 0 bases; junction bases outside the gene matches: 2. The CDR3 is CASSLTGGSYNEQFF. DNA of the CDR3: TGTGCCAGCAGCTTGACAGGGGGCTCCTACAATGAGCAGTTCTTC.

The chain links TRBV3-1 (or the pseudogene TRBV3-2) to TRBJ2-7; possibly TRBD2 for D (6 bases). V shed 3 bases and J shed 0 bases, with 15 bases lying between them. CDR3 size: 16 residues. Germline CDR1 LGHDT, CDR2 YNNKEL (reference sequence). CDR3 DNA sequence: TGTGCCAGCAGCCATAGACGACTAGAACGCTCCTACGAGCAGTACTTC. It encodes CASSHRRLERSYEQYF.

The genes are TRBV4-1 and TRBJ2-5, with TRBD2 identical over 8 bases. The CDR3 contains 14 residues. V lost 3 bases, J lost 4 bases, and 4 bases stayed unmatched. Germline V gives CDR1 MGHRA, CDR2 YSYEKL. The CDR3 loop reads CASSQAGGVETQYF. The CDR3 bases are TGCGCCAGCAGCCAGGCGGGAGGCGTAGAGACCCAGTACTTC.

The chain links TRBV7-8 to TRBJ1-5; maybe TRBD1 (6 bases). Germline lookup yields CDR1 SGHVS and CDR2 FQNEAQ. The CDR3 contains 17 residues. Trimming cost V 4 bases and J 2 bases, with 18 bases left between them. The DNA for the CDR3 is TGTGCCAGCAGCTCCCGACAGGCCGAGCTGGGCAATCAGCCCCAGCATTTT. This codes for CASSSRQAELGNQPQHF.

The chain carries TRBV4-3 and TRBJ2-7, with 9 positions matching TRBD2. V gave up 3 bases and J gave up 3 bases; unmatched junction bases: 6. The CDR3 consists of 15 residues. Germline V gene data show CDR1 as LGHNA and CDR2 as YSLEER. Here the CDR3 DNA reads TGCGCCAGCAGCCAGAGTAGCGGGAGAATCTACGAGCAGTACTTC. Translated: CASSQSSGRIYEQYF.

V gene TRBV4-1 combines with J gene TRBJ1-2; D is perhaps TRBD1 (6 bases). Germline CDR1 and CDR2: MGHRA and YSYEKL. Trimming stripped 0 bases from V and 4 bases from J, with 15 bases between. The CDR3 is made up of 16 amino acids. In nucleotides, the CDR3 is TGCGCCAGCAGCCAAGAAGTTAACCCCAGGGGCTATGGCTACACCTTC. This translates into CASSQEVNPRGYGYTF.

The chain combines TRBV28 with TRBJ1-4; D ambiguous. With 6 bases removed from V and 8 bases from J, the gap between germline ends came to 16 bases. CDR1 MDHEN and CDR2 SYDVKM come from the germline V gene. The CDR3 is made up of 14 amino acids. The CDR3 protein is CASSPGGPGEKLFF. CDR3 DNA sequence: TGTGCCAGCAGCCCGGGAGGGCCGGGGGAAAAACTGTTTTTT.

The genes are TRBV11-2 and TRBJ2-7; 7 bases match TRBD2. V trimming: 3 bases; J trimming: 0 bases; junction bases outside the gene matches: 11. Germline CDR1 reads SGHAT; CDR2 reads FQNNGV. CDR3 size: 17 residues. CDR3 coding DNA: TGTGCCAGCAGCTTGATGAATCGAGCGGGGAGCTCCTACGAGCAGTACTTC. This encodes CASSLMNRAGSSYEQYF.

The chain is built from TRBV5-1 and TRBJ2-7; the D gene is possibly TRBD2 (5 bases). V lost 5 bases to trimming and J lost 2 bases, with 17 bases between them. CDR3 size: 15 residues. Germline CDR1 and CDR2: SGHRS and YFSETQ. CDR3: CASSTVGSGPYEQYF. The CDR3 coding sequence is TGCGCCAGCAGTACAGTTGGCAGCGGCCCCTACGAGCAGTACTTC.

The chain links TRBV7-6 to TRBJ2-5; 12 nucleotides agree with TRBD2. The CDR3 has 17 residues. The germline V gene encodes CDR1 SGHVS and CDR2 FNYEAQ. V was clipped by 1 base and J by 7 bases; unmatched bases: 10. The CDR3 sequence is CASSLVTSGSLPGTQYF. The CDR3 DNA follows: TGTGCCAGCAGCTTAGTGACTAGCGGGAGCCTCCCCGGGACCCAGTACTTC.

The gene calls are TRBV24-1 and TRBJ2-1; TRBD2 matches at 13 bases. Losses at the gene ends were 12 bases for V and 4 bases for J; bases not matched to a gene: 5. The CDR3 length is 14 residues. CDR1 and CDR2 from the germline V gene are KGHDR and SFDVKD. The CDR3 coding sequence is TGTGCCGCGGGGACTAGCGGGACGTACAATGAGCAGTTCTTC. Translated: CAAGTSGTYNEQFF.